This is a list of T cell receptor beta chains from one sample in a study of tumor-infiltrating lymphocytes in primary liver carcinoma. TCRdb used MiXCR to reprocess the multiplex PCR reads, holding one entry per CDR3 protein. Of approximately 73,000 distinct CDR3 sequences detected, about 64% appear once; the ten largest clones hold roughly an eighth. The sample taken for sequencing was liver tumor tissue from sampling region 4. These receptors all come from a woman in her sixties with primary liver carcinoma and hepatitis B virus infection. Each CDR3 is given with its conserved first and last residue. A D gene is named only where the DNA matches it firmly. Size is omitted from some rows. Given values are once, few, many or a class for expanded clones.

cdr3_length,d_call,v_call,j_call,clone_size,cdr3_aa,cdr3_nt
14,-,TRBV5-1,TRBJ2-1,many,CASSLDIQYNEQFF,TGCGCCAGCAGCTTGGATATACAGTACAATGAGCAGTTCTTC
14,-,TRBV11-1,TRBJ1-1,-,CASSLMSMNTEVFF,TGTGCCAGTAGCCTAATGTCCATGAACACTGAAGTTTTCTTT
18,-,TRBV29-1,TRBJ2-3,-,CSVEALGWVEVSTDTQYF,TGCAGCGTTGAAGCGTTGGGTTGGGTGGAGGTTAGCACAGATACGCAGTATTTT
16,TRBD1,TRBV6-1,TRBJ2-5,-,CASSDADREYQETQYF,TGTGCCAGCAGTGACGCGGACAGGGAGTACCAAGAGACCCAGTACTTC
15,-,TRBV12-3/TRBV12-4,TRBJ2-5,once,CASSLLWGYQETQYF,TGTGCCAGCAGTTTACTGTGGGGGTACCAAGAGACCCAGTATTTC
13,-,TRBV29-1,TRBJ2-3,many,CSVGGGRTDTQYF,TGCAGCGTTGGGGGCGGTAGAACAGATACGCAGTATTTT
15,TRBD2,TRBV4-1,TRBJ2-2,-,CASSQEGGVTGELFF,TGCGCCAGCAGCCAAGAGGGGGGGGTAACCGGGGAGCTGTTTTTT
16,TRBD1,TRBV7-9,TRBJ2-5,-,CASSPTLDRVRETQYF,TGTGCCAGCAGCCCGACCCTGGACAGGGTTCGGGAGACCCAGTACTTC
17,TRBD2,TRBV20-1,TRBJ2-2,-,CSARDGRGLADTGELFF,TGCAGTGCTAGAGATGGGAGAGGACTAGCGGACACCGGGGAGCTGTTTTTT
12,TRBD1,TRBV10-3,TRBJ2-7,-,CATWTGAYKQYF,TGTGCCACCTGGACAGGGGCCTACAAGCAGTACTTT
15,TRBD1,TRBV5-1,TRBJ1-1,many,CASSGAGNRGTEAFF,TGCGCCAGCAGTGGGGCGGGAAACAGGGGCACTGAAGCTTTCTTT
13,-,TRBV5-5,TRBJ2-5,-,CASSYQNLETQYF,TGTGCCAGCAGCTATCAGAACTTAGAGACTCAGTACTTC
15,TRBD2,TRBV20-1,TRBJ2-7,-,CSAPGGGGRDYEQYF,TGCAGTGCGCCCGGAGGGGGCGGGAGGGATTACGAGCAGTACTTC
13,-,TRBV11-2,TRBJ2-5,-,CASSLRAVETQYF,TGTGCCAGCAGCTTAAGGGCCGTTGAGACCCAGTATTTC
11,-,TRBV7-9,TRBJ2-7,medium-sized,CASSPLSEQYF,TGTGCCAGCAGCCCCCTCTCCGAGCAGTACTTC
13,-,TRBV11-1,TRBJ2-1,-,CASSFGMGNERFF,-
14,TRBD1,TRBV6-5,TRBJ1-4,-,CASRSQGADEKLFF,TGTGCCAGCAGGTCACAGGGGGCTGATGAAAAACTGTTTTTT
16,TRBD2,TRBV20-1,TRBJ2-1,-,CSARKGLVSSYNEQFF,TGCAGTGCTCGAAAAGGACTAGTGAGCTCCTACAATGAGCAGTTCTTC
17,TRBD2,TRBV11-3,TRBJ2-2,once,CTSTSGLAGGPDGELFF,TGTACTAGCACCTCGGGACTAGCGGGAGGGCCCGACGGGGAGCTGTTTTTT
17,-,TRBV11-2,TRBJ2-3,-,CAGSPAPRGKGTDTQYF,TGTGCTGGCAGCCCGGCCCCCAGGGGCAAAGGAACAGATACACAGTATTTT
11,-,TRBV29-1,TRBJ2-5,-,CSVYRLEAQYF,TGCAGCGTTTACCGGCTTGAGGCCCAGTACTTC
17,-,TRBV11-3,TRBJ2-3,-,CASSLSFRSLRTDTQYF,TGTGCCAGCAGCTTATCATTTCGGTCGCTACGTACAGATACGCAGTATTTC
13,-,TRBV28,TRBJ1-2,once,CASSFRLDYGYTF,TGTGCCAGCAGTTTCAGGCTGGACTATGGCTACACCTTC
11,-,TRBV5-1,TRBJ1-6,many,CASSLDGPLHF,TGCGCCAGCAGCTTGGACGGACCCCTCCACTTT
15,TRBD1,TRBV28,TRBJ2-5,-,CASSPRTGGQETQYF,TGTGCCAGCAGCCCTAGGACAGGGGGCCAAGAGACCCAGTACTTC
13,TRBD1,TRBV11-1,TRBJ2-7,once,CASSFRDSYEQYF,TGTGCCAGTAGCTTCAGGGACAGCTACGAGCAGTATTTC
17,TRBD2,TRBV10-2,TRBJ2-6,-,CATEGLSGFPGANVLTF,TGCGCCACTGAGGGACTATCGGGGTTCCCTGGGGCCAACGTCCTGACTTTC
13,TRBD1,TRBV7-3,TRBJ2-3,-,CASSTGGADTQYF,TGTGCCAGCAGCACAGGGGGCGCAGATACGCAGTATTTT
17,-,TRBV11-2,TRBJ2-3,-,CACSLGGLTYTSNTLYF,TGTGCCTGCAGCTTAGGGGGACTAACGTACACGTCAAATACGCTGTATTTT
11,-,TRBV7-9,TRBJ2-2,many,CASSSTGELFF,TGTGCCAGCAGCTCCACCGGGGAGCTGTTTTTT
15,-,TRBV5-1,TRBJ1-6,-,CASNTDRVENSPLHF,TGCGCCAGCAACACGGATAGGGTAGAGAATTCACCCCTCCACTTT
14,-,TRBV6-1,TRBJ2-7,-,CASSETLEGYEQYF,TGTGCCAGCAGTGAAACTCTCGAAGGGTACGAGCAGTACTTC
16,TRBD2,TRBV11-2,TRBJ2-1,-,CASSPGLAVNYNEQSF,TGTGCCAGCAGCCCCGGGCTAGCGGTCAATTACAATGAGCAGTCCTTC
12,-,TRBV28,TRBJ2-7,-,CASSPHLYKQYF,TGTGCCAGCAGTCCCCACCTCTACAAGCAGTACTTC
15,TRBD2,TRBV11-2,TRBJ2-1,medium-sized,CASSSRSGTYNEQFF,TGTGCCAGCAGCTCCCGTAGCGGGACCTACAATGAGCAGTTCTTC
15,-,TRBV20-1,TRBJ1-2,-,CSARGSGSQGYGYTF,TGCAGTGCTAGAGGATCAGGCTCTCAAGGCTATGGCTACACCTTC
12,TRBD1,TRBV29-1,TRBJ2-2,many,CSAGTAPGELFF,TGCAGCGCCGGGACAGCCCCCGGGGAGCTGTTTTTT
17,TRBD2,TRBV11-2,TRBJ2-1,-,CASNRRLAGGPGDEQFF,TGTGCTAGCAACAGGAGACTAGCGGGAGGACCGGGGGATGAGCAGTTCTTC
14,TRBD2,TRBV5-4,TRBJ2-7,-,CASSLGLADYKQYF,TGTGCCAGCAGCTTGGGCCTAGCGGACTACAAGCAGTACTTC
14,-,TRBV5-1,TRBJ2-3,-,CANSLAAGADTRYF,TGCGCCAACAGCTTGGCAGCAGGCGCGGATACGCGGTATTTT
16,-,TRBV5-1,TRBJ2-3,-,CASSLTGYPEAETQYF,TGCGCCAGCAGCTTGACCGGATACCCGGAAGCAGAAACGCAGTATTTT
17,-,TRBV4-1,TRBJ1-5,-,CASSRTTEGNSNQPQHF,TGCGCTAGCAGCCGCACCACGGAGGGGAATAGCAATCAGCCCCAGCATTTT
13,TRBD1,TRBV29-1,TRBJ2-7,-,CNTWDRRRFEQYF,TGCAACACCTGGGACAGGAGGCGCTTCGAGCAGTACTTC
14,TRBD1,TRBV6-1,TRBJ1-5,-,CATSRTGRDQPQDF,TGCGCCACCAGTCGGACAGGGCGGGATCAGCCCCAGGATTTT